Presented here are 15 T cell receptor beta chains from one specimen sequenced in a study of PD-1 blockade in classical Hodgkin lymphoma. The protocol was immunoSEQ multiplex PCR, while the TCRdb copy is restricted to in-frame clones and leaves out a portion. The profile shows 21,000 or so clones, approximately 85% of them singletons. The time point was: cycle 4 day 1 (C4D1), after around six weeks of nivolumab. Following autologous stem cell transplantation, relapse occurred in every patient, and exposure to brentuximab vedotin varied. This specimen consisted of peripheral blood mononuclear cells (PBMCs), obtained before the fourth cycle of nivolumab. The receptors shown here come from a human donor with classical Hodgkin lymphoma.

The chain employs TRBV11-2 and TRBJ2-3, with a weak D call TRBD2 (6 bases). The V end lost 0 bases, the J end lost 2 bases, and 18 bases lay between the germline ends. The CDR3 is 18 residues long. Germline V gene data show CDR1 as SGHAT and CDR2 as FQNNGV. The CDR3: CASSLDHQRVLLTDTQYF. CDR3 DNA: TGTGCCAGCAGCTTAGATCACCAGCGGGTCCTCCTCACAGATACGCAGTATTTT.

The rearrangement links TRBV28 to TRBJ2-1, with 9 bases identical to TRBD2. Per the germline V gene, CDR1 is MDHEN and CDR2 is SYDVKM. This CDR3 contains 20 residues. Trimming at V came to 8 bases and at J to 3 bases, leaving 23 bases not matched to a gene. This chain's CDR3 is CASHKAGFRIAGDHYNEQFF. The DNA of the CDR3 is TGTGCCAGCCACAAGGCGGGATTTAGGATAGCGGGGGACCACTACAATGAGCAGTTCTTC.

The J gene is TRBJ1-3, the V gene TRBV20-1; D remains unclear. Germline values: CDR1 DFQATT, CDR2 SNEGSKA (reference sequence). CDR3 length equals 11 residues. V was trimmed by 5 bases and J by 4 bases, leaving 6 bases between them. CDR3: CSAFEGNTIYF. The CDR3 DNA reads TGCAGTGCTTTCGAGGGAAACACCATATATTTT.

CDR3 bases: TGTGCCAGCAGCTTGACAGGGGCAAGCAATCAGCCCCAGCATTTT. As protein: CASSLTGASNQPQHF. V gene TRBV5-6 combines with J gene TRBJ1-5; 7 nucleotides line up with TRBD1. V was pared by 1 base and J by 1 base, with 2 bases of the junction left unmatched. CDR3 length: 15 residues. CDR1 and CDR2 from the germline V gene are SGHDT and YYEEEE.

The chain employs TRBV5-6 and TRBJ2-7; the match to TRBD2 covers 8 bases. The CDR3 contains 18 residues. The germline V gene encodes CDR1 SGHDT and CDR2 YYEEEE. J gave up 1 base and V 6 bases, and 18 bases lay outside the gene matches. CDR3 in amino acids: CASITTERGREGSYEQYF. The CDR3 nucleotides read TGTGCCAGCATCACCACCGAGCGGGGGAGAGAAGGGTCCTACGAGCAGTACTTC.

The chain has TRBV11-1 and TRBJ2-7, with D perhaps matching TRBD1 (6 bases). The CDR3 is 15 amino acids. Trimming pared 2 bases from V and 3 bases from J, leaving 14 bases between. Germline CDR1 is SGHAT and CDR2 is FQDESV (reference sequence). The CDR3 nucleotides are TGTGCCAGCAGCTTACGACGTACAGGGATCTACGAGCAGTACTTC. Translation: CASSLRRTGIYEQYF.

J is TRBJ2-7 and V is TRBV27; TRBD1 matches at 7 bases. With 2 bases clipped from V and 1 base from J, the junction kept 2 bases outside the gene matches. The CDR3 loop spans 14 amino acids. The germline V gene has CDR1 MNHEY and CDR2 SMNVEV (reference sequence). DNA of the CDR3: TGTGCCAGCAGTTTAACCAGGGGGTCCTACGAGCAGTACTTC. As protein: CASSLTRGSYEQYF.

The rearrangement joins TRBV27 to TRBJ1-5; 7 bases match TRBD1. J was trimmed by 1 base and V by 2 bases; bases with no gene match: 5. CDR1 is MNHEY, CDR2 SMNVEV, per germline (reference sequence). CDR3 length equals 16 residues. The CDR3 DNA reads TGTGCCAGCAGTTTAGCGGGACAGCTAAGCAATCAGCCCCAGCATTTT. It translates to CASSLAGQLSNQPQHF.

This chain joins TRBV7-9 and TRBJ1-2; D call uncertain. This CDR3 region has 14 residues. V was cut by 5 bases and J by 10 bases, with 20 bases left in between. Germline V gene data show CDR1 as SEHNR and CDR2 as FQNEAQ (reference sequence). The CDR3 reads CASSHNRRGSVYTF. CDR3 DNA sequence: TGTGCCAGCAGCCACAACCGGCGAGGTTCCGTCTACACCTTC.

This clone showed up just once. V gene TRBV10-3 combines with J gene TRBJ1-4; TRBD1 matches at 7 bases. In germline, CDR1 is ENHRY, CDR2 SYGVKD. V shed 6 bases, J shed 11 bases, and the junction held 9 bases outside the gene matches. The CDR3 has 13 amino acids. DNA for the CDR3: TGTGCCATCAGAGACAGGGTGGAAAGTAAACTGTTTTTT. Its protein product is CAIRDRVESKLFF.

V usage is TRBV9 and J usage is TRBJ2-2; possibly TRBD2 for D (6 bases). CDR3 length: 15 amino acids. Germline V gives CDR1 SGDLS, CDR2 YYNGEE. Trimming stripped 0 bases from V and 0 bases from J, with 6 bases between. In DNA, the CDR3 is TGTGCCAGCAGCGTAGGGAGGGCGAACACCGGGGAGCTGTTTTTT. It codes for CASSVGRANTGELFF.

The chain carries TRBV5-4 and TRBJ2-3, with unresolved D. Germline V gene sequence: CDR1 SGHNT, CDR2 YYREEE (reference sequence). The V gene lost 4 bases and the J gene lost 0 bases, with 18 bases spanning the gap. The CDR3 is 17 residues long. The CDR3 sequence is CASSQDWAASSTDTQYF. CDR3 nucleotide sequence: TGTGCCAGCAGCCAAGATTGGGCAGCTTCTAGCACAGATACGCAGTATTTT.

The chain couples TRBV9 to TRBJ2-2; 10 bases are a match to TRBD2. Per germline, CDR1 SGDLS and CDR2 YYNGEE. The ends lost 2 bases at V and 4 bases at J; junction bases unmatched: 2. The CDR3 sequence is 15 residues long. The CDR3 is CASSVSGGVTGELFF. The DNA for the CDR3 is TGTGCCAGCAGCGTGAGCGGGGGGGTCACCGGGGAGCTGTTTTTT.

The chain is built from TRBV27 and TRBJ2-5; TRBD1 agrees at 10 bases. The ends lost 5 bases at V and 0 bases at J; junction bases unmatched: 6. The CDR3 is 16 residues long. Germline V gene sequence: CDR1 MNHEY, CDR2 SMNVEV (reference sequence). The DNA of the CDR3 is TGTGCCAGCAGTGCCCTTGGACAGGGGGACCAAGAGACCCAGTACTTC. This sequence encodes CASSALGQGDQETQYF.

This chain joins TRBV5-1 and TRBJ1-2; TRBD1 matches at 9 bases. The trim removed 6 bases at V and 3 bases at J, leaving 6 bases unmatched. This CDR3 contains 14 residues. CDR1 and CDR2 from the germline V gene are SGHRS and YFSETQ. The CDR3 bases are TGCGCCAGCACCACAGGGGGCGCCCACTATGGCTACACCTTC. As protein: CASTTGGAHYGYTF.